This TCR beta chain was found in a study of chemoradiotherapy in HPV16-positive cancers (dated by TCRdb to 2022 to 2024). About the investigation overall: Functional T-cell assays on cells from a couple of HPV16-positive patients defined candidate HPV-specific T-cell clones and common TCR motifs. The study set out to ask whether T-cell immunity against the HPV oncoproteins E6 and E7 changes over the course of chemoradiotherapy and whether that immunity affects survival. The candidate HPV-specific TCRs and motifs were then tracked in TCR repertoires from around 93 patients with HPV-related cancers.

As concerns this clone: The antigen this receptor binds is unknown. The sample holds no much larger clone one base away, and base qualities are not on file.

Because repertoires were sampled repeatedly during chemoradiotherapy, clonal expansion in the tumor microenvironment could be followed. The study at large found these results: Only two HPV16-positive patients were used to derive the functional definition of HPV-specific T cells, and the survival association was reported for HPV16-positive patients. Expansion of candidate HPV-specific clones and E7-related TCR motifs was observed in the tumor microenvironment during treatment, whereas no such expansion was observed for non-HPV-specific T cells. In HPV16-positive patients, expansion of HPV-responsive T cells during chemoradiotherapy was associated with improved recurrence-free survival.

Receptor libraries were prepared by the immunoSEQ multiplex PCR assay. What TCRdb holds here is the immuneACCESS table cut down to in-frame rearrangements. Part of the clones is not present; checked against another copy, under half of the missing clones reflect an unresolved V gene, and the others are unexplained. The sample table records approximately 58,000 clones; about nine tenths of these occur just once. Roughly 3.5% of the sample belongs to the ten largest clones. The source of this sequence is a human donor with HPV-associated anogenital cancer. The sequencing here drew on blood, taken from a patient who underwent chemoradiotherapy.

The nucleotides read TGTGCCAGCAGTCCACCGGGACAGGGGTGGGCTGAAGCTTTCTTT. It specifies CASSPPGQGWAEAFF. The sequence is built from TRBV6-5 and TRBJ1-1, with 10 bases aligning to TRBD1. Relative to germline, V is missing 5 bases and J is missing 6 bases, with 9 bases of the junction outside any gene match. The germline V gene provides CDR1 MNHEY and CDR2 SVGAGI. The CDR3, from cysteine to phenylalanine, totals 15 residues. Solely the CDR3 DNA is kept, with 45 bases framed from the first base.